The TCR beta chain under discussion was sequenced for a study of immune evolution from preneoplasia to lung adenocarcinoma. The CDR3 contains 17 residues. The germline V and J ends were trimmed by 0 bases and 3 bases, with 16 bases remaining between them. Germline V lookup: CDR1 LNHNV, CDR2 YYDKDF (reference sequence). Assay used: immunoSEQ multiplex PCR; TCRdb lists only in-frame clones, some missing. The sample includes 8,500 to 10,000 clones, 75% to 85% of them seen just once. Study-level points and caveats: Later-stage lesions seemingly showed higher T cell density and diversity than normal lung.

A note on this clone: No antigen is known for it.

V gene TRBV15 combines with J gene TRBJ2-3; D possibly matches TRBD1 or TRBD2 (5 bases each). This receptor was obtained from a person aged 65 to 85 with lung adenocarcinoma. The sequencing sample was made of FFPE lung adenocarcinoma in situ tissue. Here the CDR3 reads CATSRDRPGRSTDTQYF. Here the CDR3 DNA reads TGTGCCACCAGCAGAGATCGTCCGGGACGAAGTACAGATACGCAGTATTTT.